This T cell receptor beta chain is drawn from a study of cytomegalovirus exposure and HLA in healthy donors. It was healthy bone marrow donors who served as donors. The PCR had 60 Vbeta and 13 Jbeta primers. Assay: immunoSEQ multiplex PCR; the TCRdb copy retains only in-frame clones and omits some. This listing includes some 150,000 clones. Notes on the study in general: Another analysis was done later, and it associated approximately 17,000 TCR beta sequences with HLA alleles at 0.05 false discovery rate.

Concerning this clone itself: What it binds is unknown.

The sample consisted of PBMCs. This clonotype was obtained from a woman between 18 and 30 years old in good health and CMV-seropositive.

The CDR3 nucleotides are TGTGCCAGCAGCTCTAGTCTTGGGACAGCTAACTATGGCTACACCTTC. The encoded protein is CASSSSLGTANYGYTF. The chain has TRBV11-2 and TRBJ1-2; 7 bases are shared with TRBD1. Germline trimming cut 4 bases from V and 0 bases from J; bases unmatched to any gene: 8. The CDR3 loop spans 16 amino acids. Per the germline V gene, CDR1 is SGHAT and CDR2 is FQNNGV.